This T cell receptor (beta chain) was documented in a study of vaccination effects on CD4 cells after COVID-19. Whole-study context: As their vaccination, participants received two doses of either BNT162b2 or mRNA-1273.

This CDR3 comprises 16 residues. The germline V gene encodes CDR1 LGHNA and CDR2 YSLEER. The ends were cut back, 0 bases at V and 7 bases at J, with 13 bases in the middle. Notes on the study in general: Late after vaccination, infection- and vaccine-induced clones showed marked clonal contraction. Small numbers of convalescent patients limited the study. It also lacked early post-infection timepoints.

Once cultured for 9 to 11 days, the cells underwent separation to obtain CD4+ T cells. The protocol was immunoSEQ multiplex PCR, while the TCRdb copy is restricted to in-frame clones and leaves out a portion. Of under 50,000 clones listed, approximately 65% were seen once; the top ten hold 4.5% to 6.5%. Comments on this clone: Its specificity is not known.

This sequence originates from a human donor who received a COVID-19 vaccine. The rearrangement joins TRBV4-3 to TRBJ1-6; D may be TRBD1 (5 bases). Specimen: CD4+ T cells from PBMCs cultured without peptide, collected before COVID-19 vaccination. Written as DNA, the CDR3 is TGCGCCAGCAGCCAAGATCAGGGTAGTCGGAATTCACCCCTCCACTTT. Its translation is CASSQDQGSRNSPLHF.